The subject of this entry is one T cell receptor beta chain. The data were obtained in a study of blood T cell repertoires in COVID-19. Study at large: Researchers got acute and convalescent COVID-19 samples from the United States, Italy and Spain. T cells, B-cell-depleted T cells, or PBMCs provided the cDNA or gDNA that served as material.

In the original workflow: By means of reference gene primer amplification, nucleated cell counts were estimated. The data were produced by immunoSEQ multiplex PCR, yet TCRdb's version contains in-frame clones alone and is incomplete. That table supplies the V and J calls and clone size; D and trimming were determined from the DNA. The sample lists more than 100,000 clones; roughly 80% were seen once. The J segment lost 1 base and the V segment lost 5 bases, leaving 10 bases of the junction unmatched. Germline values: CDR1 SEHNR, CDR2 FQNEAQ (reference sequence). The CDR3 consists of 16 residues. Sequencing input: peripheral blood. The source of this sequence is a human donor in a cohort sampled during active COVID-19. The rearrangement uses TRBV7-9 and TRBJ2-7; 8 bases map to TRBD1. CDR3 in DNA: TGTGCCAGCAGCGATGGACAGGGAGAGGGATCCTACGAGCAGTACTTC. Translating it yields CASSDGQGEGSYEQYF.